The entry that follows covers one TCR beta chain sequence. From germline, CDR1 is SGHDT and CDR2 YYEEEE. The length of the CDR3 is 16 residues. Trimming took 4 bases from V and 6 from J; bases not matched to a gene: 5. The data are from a study of shared clonotypes between healthy human individuals. Only in-frame clones appear in the TCRdb table, and some are missing; sequencing was by immunoSEQ multiplex PCR. The table shows millions of clones, with around 90% occurring only once. V gene TRBV5-6 combines with J gene TRBJ2-2, with 14 positions matching TRBD2. Sequenced material: naive CD4+ T cells sorted from blood. The subset: CD45RA+ positively selected. The receptor's source is a man younger than 35 in good health. The DNA for the CDR3 is TGTGCCAGCAGCCCATCGACTAGCGGGGGGGCCGGGGAGCTGTTTTTT. Residues: CASSPSTSGGAGELFF.